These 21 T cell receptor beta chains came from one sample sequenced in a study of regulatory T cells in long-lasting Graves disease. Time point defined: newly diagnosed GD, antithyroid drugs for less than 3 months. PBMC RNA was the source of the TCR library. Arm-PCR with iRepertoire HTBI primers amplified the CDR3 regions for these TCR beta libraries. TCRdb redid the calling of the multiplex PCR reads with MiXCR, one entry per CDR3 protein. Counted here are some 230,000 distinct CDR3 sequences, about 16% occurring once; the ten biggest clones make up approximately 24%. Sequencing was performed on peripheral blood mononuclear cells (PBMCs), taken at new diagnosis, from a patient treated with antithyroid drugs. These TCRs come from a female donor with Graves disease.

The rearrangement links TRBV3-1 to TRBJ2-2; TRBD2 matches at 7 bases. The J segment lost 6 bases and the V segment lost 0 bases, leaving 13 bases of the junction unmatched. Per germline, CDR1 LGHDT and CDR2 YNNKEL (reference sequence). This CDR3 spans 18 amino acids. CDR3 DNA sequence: TGTGCCAGCAGCCAAGATATAATTGGGCGGGAGCACCCCGGGGAGCTGTTTTTT. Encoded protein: CASSQDIIGREHPGELFF.

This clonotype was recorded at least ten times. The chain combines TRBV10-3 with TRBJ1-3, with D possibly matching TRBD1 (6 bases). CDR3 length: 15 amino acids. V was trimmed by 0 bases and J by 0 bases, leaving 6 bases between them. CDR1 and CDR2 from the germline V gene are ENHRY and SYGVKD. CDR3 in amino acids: CAISESRGSGNTIYF. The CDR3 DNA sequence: TGTGCCATCAGTGAGTCCAGGGGCTCTGGAAACACCATATATTTT.

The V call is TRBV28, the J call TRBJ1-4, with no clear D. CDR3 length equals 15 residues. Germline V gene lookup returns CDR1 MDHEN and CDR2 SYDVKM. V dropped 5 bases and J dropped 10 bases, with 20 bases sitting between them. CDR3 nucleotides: TGTGCCAGCAGTACCCGGGCCGGGAGTAGAGGAAAACTGTTTTTT. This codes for CASSTRAGSRGKLFF.

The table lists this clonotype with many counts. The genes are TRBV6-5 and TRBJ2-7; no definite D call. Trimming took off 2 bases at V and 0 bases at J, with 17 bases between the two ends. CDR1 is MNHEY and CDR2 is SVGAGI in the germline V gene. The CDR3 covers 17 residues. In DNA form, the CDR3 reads TGTGCCAGCAGTTACCCCCAGGTTCAGCGCTTCTCCTACGAGCAGTACTTC. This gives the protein CASSYPQVQRFSYEQYF.

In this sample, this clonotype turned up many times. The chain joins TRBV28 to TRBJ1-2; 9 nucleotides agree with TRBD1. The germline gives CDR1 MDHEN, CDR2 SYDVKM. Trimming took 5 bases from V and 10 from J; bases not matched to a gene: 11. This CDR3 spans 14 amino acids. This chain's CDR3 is CASSRGGTGLNYTF. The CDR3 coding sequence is TGTGCCAGCAGTCGAGGAGGGACAGGGTTAAACTACACCTTC.

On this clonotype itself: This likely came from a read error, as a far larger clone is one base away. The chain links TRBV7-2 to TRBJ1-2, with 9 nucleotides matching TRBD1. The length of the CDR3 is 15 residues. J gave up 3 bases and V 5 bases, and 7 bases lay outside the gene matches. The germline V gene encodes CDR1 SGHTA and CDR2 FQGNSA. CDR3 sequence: CASSRRTGVDYGYTF. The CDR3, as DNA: TGTGCCAGCAGCAGAAGGACAGGGGTTGACTATGGCTACACCTTC.

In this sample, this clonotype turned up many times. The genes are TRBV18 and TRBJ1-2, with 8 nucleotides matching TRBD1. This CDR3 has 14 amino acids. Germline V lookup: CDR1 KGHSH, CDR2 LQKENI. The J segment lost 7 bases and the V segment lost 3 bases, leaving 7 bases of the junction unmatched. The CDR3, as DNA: TGTGCCAGCTCACCTGGACAGGGAGCGTTTGGCTACACCTTC. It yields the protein CASSPGQGAFGYTF.

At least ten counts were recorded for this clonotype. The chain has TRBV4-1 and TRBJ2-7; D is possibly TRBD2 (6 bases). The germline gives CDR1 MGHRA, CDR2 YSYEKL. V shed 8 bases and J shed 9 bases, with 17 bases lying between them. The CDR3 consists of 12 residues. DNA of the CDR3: TGCGCCAGCCGGGGGACTTTCTCCTCGCAGTACTTC. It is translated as CASRGTFSSQYF.

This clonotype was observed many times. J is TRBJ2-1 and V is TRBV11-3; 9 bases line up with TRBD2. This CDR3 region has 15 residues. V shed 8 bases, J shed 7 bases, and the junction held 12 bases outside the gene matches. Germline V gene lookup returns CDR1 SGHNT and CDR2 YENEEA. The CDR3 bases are TGTGCCAGCGGAAAGATGAGCGGGGGGATGAATGAGCAGTTCTTC. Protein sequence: CASGKMSGGMNEQFF.

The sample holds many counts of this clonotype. The CDR3 sequence is CASSYSGGNVVQYF. CDR3 nucleotides: TGTGCCAGCAGTTACTCGGGGGGGAACGTCGTACAGTACTTC. The chain carries TRBV6-5 and TRBJ2-7; 7 bases are a match to TRBD2. The CDR3 sequence is 14 residues long. Losses at the gene ends were 0 bases for V and 10 bases for J; bases not matched to a gene: 9. The germline gives CDR1 MNHEY, CDR2 SVGAGI.

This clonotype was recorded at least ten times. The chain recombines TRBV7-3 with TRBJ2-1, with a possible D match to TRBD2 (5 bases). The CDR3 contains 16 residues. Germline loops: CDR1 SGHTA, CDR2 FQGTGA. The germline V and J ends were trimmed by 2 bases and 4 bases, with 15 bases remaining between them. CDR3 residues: CASSLRGTVYYNEQFF. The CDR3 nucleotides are TGTGCCAGCAGCTTACGGGGAACAGTCTATTACAATGAGCAGTTCTTC.

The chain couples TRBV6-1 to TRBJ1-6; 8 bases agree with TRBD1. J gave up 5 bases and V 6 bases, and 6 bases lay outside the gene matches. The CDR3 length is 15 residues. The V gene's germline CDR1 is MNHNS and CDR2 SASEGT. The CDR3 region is CASRKDRVNNSPLHF. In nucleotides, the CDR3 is TGTGCCAGCAGGAAGGACAGGGTAAATAATTCACCCCTCCACTTT.

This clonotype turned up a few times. In nucleotides, the CDR3 is TGTGCCAGTAGTCCCCCGCCGAGACAGGGTGCAGATACGCAGTATTTT. Protein: CASSPPPRQGADTQYF. The V call is TRBV19, the J call TRBJ2-3, with 7 nucleotides matching TRBD1. There are 16 residues in the CDR3. Germline assignment: CDR1 LNHDA and CDR2 SQIVND (reference sequence). The junction had 12 bases not matched to a gene; V was cut back by 5 bases and J by 4 bases.

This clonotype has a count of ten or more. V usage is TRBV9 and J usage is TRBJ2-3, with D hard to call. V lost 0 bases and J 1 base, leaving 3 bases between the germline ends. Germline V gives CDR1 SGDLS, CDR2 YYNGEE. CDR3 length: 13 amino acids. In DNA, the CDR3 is TGTGCCAGCAGCGTAGTGGGCACAGATACGCAGTATTTT. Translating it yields CASSVVGTDTQYF. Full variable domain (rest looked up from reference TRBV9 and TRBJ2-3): DSGVTQTPKHLITATGQRVTLRCSPRSGDLSVYWYQQSLDQGLQFLIQYYNGEERAKGNILERFSAQQFPDLHSELNLSSLELGDSALYFCASSVVGTDTQYFGPGTRLTVL.

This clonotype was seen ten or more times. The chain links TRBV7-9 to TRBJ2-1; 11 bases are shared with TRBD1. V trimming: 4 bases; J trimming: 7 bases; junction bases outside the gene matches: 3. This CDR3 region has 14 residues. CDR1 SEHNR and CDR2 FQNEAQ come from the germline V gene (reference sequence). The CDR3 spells CASSSGDRGNEQFF. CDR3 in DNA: TGTGCCAGCAGCTCAGGGGACAGGGGGAATGAGCAGTTCTTC.

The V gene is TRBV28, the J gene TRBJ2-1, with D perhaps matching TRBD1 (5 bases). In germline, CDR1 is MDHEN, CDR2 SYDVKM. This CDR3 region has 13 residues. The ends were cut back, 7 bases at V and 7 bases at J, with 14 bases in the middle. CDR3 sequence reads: CASTTGRENEQFF. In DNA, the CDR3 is TGTGCCAGCACGACGGGCAGGGAAAATGAGCAGTTCTTC.

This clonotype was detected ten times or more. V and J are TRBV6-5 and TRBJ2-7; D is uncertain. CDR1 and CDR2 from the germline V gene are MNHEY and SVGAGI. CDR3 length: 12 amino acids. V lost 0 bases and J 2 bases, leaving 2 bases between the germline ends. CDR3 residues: CASSYSPYEQYF. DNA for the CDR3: TGTGCCAGCAGTTACTCGCCCTACGAGCAGTACTTC.

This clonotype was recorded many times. This chain's CDR3 is CASSLGTSGDDTQYF. The CDR3 nucleotides read TGTGCCAGCAGCTTAGGGACTAGCGGTGACGATACGCAGTATTTT. The rearrangement joins TRBV7-9 to TRBJ2-3; 10 bases agree with TRBD2. V lost 1 base to trimming and J lost 6 bases; unmatched junction nucleotides: 4. CDR3 length: 15 residues. Germline V lookup: CDR1 SEHNR, CDR2 FQNEAQ (reference sequence).

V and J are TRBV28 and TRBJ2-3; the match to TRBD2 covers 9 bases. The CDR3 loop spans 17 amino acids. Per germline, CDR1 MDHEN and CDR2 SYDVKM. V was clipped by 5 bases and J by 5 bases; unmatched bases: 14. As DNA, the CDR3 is TGTGCCAGCAGTCCGTACCCCGGGACTAGCCAAATAGATACGCAGTATTTT. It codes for CASSPYPGTSQIDTQYF.

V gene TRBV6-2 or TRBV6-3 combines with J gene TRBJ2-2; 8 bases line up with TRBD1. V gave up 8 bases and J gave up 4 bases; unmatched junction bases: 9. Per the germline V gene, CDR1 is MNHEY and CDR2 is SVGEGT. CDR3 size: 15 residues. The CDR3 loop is CASGGGQVFTGELFF. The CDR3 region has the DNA TGTGCCAGCGGTGGGGGACAGGTGTTCACCGGGGAGCTGTTTTTT.

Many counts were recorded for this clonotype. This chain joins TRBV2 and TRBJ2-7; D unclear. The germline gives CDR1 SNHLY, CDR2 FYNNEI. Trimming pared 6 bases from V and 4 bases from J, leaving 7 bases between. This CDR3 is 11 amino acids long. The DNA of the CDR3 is TGTGCCAGCAGGGGGTTGTACGAGCAGTACTTC. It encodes CASRGLYEQYF.